The T cell receptor beta chain under discussion was sequenced for a study of response to subunit inactivated influenza vaccine. The study, taken as a whole, reports: Each seasonal influenza vaccination, the authors suggested, recruits few new T cells.

One entry per CDR3 protein, called by TCRdb with MiXCR from the RT-PCR reads. The sample has a few hundred thousand distinct CDR3 sequences; approximately 11% are singletons. Concerning this clonotype itself: The target antigen is unknown.

The CDR3 is 16 amino acids. In germline, CDR1 is LGHNA, CDR2 YSLEER. The V gene end was trimmed by 0 bases and the J gene end by 6 bases; junction bases not matched to a gene: 8. Here the sequenced sample was PBMCs from blood, taken more than 35 days after vaccination. The TCR comes from a man aged 45-65 years who received an inactivated influenza vaccine. The V call is TRBV4-3, the J call TRBJ2-7; TRBD2 aligns across 10 bases. In DNA, the CDR3 is TGCGCCAGCAGCCAAGATCCTAGCGGGAGCTTGGTCGAGCAGTACTTC. Its protein product is CASSQDPSGSLVEQYF.